Shown below are 9 T cell receptor beta chains from a single sample sequenced in a study of T cells after yellow fever vaccination. TCRdb analysed the 5' RACE reads with MiXCR anew, one entry per CDR3 protein. Of about 58,000 distinct CDR3 sequences listed, roughly 6.9% are singletons. The sample in question was CD8+ T cells sorted from PBMCs, obtained on the day of the first yellow fever vaccination. The receptors shown here come from a man younger than 35 who received the YFV17D yellow fever vaccine.

A few counts support this clonotype. This rearrangement joins TRBV11-1 to TRBJ2-1, with 10 positions matching TRBD2. Germline V CDR1 and CDR2: SGHAT, FQDESV (reference sequence). The CDR3 totals 15 residues. The V gene end was trimmed by 3 bases and the J gene end by 5 bases; junction bases not matched to a gene: 4. This CDR3 reads CASSFTSGAHNEQFF. CDR3 bases: TGTGCCAGCAGCTTTACTAGCGGGGCCCACAATGAGCAGTTCTTC. The whole variable domain, filled in from reference TRBV11-1 and TRBJ2-1, reads EAEVAQSPRYKITEKSQAVAFWCDPISGHATLYWYRQILGQGPELLVQFQDESVVDDSQLPKDRFSAERLKGVDSTLKIQPAELGDSAMYLCASSFTSGAHNEQFFGPGTRLTVL.

This clonotype was recorded many times. In DNA, the CDR3 is TGCGCCAGCAGCCAAGGAGCTTACCGTTGGGAGCAGCCCCAGCATTTT. Encoded protein: CASSQGAYRWEQPQHF. The chain uses TRBV4-1 and TRBJ1-5; D gene unclear. Trimming removed 1 base from V and 7 bases from J, with 17 bases in between. Germline V gene sequence: CDR1 MGHRA, CDR2 YSYEKL. The CDR3 runs 16 residues.

This clonotype was detected many times. V usage is TRBV20-1 and J usage is TRBJ2-7, with 8 bases fitting TRBD2. J was trimmed by 3 bases and V by 5 bases; bases with no gene match: 9. Germline V gene data show CDR1 as DFQATT and CDR2 as SNEGSKA (reference sequence). The CDR3 is 14 amino acids. The CDR3 sequence is CSALPVSGDYEQYF. The CDR3 DNA is TGCAGTGCTCTGCCAGTTAGCGGGGACTACGAGCAGTACTTC.

This clonotype was counted at least ten times. The chain recombines TRBV7-9 with TRBJ1-1, with D perhaps matching TRBD1 (5 bases). The CDR3 length is 16 residues. Trimming removed 1 base at V and 4 bases at J, with 16 bases between. Germline V lookup: CDR1 SEHNR, CDR2 FQNEAQ (reference sequence). CDR3 DNA sequence: TGTGCCAGCAGCTTAGTCGCCCGGGGGGAAGGCACTGAAGCTTTCTTT. This translates into CASSLVARGEGTEAFF.

This clonotype was observed at least ten times. The chain recombines TRBV7-8 with TRBJ1-1, with D possibly being TRBD1 (5 bases). V shed 7 bases and J shed 4 bases, with 13 bases lying between them. Looked up from germline, CDR1 is SGHVS and CDR2 is FQNEAQ. The CDR3 spans 13 residues. This CDR3 reads CASTKHGGTEAFF. The CDR3 coding sequence is TGTGCCAGCACCAAGCACGGGGGCACTGAAGCTTTCTTT.

This clonotype appeared a few times. The chain couples TRBV4-1 to TRBJ1-4, with 7 bases lining up with TRBD1. Germline CDR1 and CDR2: MGHRA and YSYEKL. The V gene end was trimmed by 4 bases and the J gene end by 5 bases; junction bases not matched to a gene: 4. CDR3 size: 14 residues. The CDR3 bases are TGCGCCAGCAGCCCTCTGGGACAGAATGAAAAACTGTTTTTT. Translated: CASSPLGQNEKLFF.

The gene calls are TRBV20-1 and TRBJ2-3; 8 bases match TRBD2. This CDR3 region has 15 residues. CDR1 DFQATT and CDR2 SNEGSKA come from the germline V gene (reference sequence). The J segment lost 4 bases and the V segment lost 3 bases, leaving 9 bases of the junction unmatched. CDR3 sequence reads: CSARQQRGRSDTQYF. The CDR3 region has the DNA TGCAGTGCTAGGCAGCAGCGGGGGAGATCAGATACGCAGTATTTT.

This clonotype was counted only a few times. This sequence joins TRBV7-3 and TRBJ2-5, with 7 bases identical to TRBD2. Germline V CDR1 and CDR2: SGHTA, FQGTGA. The V segment lost 4 bases and the J segment 0 bases; nucleotides outside the gene matches: 2. CDR3 length equals 14 residues. The CDR3 region is CASSSTSDQETQYF. The CDR3 nucleotides are TGTGCCAGCAGCTCAACTAGCGACCAAGAGACCCAGTACTTC.

This clonotype was seen a handful of times. This rearrangement joins TRBV7-9 to TRBJ1-1; D ambiguous. CDR3 length: 15 amino acids. Germline CDR1 SEHNR, CDR2 FQNEAQ (reference sequence). Trimming pared 1 base from V and 4 bases from J, leaving 13 bases between. The CDR3, as DNA: TGTGCCAGCAGCTTAGTAGGCTCTCGGGGCACTGAAGCTTTCTTT. This translates into CASSLVGSRGTEAFF. Based on the CDR3 plus reference TRBV7-9 and TRBJ1-1, the full variable domain is DTGVSQNPRHKITKRGQNVTFRCDPISEHNRLYWYRQTLGQGPEFLTYFQNEAQLEKSRLLSDRFSAERPKGSFSTLEIQRTEQGDSAMYLCASSLVGSRGTEAFFGQGTRLTVV.